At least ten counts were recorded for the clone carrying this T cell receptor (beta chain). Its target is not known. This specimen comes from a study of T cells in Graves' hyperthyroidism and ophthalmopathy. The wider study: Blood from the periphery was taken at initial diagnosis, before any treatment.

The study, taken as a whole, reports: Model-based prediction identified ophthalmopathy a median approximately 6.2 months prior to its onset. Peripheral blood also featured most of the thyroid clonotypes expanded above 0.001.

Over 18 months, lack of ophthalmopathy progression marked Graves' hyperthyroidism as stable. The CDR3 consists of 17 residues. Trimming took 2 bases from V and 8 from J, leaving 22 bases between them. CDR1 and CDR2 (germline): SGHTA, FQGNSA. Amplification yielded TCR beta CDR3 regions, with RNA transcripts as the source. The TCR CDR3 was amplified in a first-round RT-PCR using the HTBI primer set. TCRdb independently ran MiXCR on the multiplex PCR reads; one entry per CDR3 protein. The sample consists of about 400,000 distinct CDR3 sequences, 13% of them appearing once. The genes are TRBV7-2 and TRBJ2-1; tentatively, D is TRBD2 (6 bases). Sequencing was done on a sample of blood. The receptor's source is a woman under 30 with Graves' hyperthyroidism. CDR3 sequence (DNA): TGTGCCAGCAGCTTACATGGGGAGACTAGATGGGCCGATGAGCAGTTCTTC. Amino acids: CASSLHGETRWADEQFF.